This T cell receptor (beta chain) was documented in a study of graft-versus-host responses after intestinal transplantation. Study observations and caveats: The recipient marrow held GvH clones, and some of them showed up first in ileum or blood.

Turning to this clone: The antigen remains undetermined.

Clones were sequenced by immunoSEQ multiplex PCR, and TCRdb holds only the in-frame ones, with some missing. The top ten clones hold about 0.073% of a sample with 85,000 to 100,000 clones, about nine tenths of them seen once. Between the trimmed V and J ends, which lost 11 bases and 2 bases, there was a span of 13 bases. Germline lookup yields CDR1 ENHRY and CDR2 SYGVKD. The CDR3 totals 12 residues. The V call is TRBV10-3, the J call TRBJ2-7; TRBD2 is a possible D gene (7 bases). The sample consisted of unstimulated CD8+ T cells sorted from spleen or lymph node cells, taken before transplant. The receptor comes from a human donor who was the organ donor for an intestinal transplant. The DNA of the CDR3 is TGTGCCGGGGGGGACAAAACCTACGAGCAGTACTTC. Translation gives CAGGDKTYEQYF.